This T cell receptor (beta chain) was observed in a study of OX40 agonist ivuxolimab in advanced cancers. Across the study: The dose of intravenous ivuxolimab that patients received every 2 weeks ranged from 0.01 to 10 mg/kg.

With autoimmune disease history or systemic immunosuppression, patients were excluded. Points from the study as a whole: Expansion of clones was among the lowest in partial responders at 0.1-3.0 mg/kg.

Sequencing was performed with immunoSEQ multiplex PCR; in TCRdb, only in-frame clones are kept and a portion is missing. The profile shows tens of thousands of clones, 80% to 90% of them singletons. V was pared by 7 bases and J by 5 bases, with 8 bases between. Germline values: CDR1 LNHDA, CDR2 SQIVND (reference sequence). The CDR3 sequence is 11 residues long. For this clone: The antigen is not known.

This chain links TRBV19 with TRBJ1-1; D gene ambiguous. The sample here was CD4+ or CD8+ T cells sorted from blood, taken in a trial of the OX40 agonist ivuxolimab. This sequence originates from an adult with an advanced solid tumor such as melanoma, head and neck, liver or kidney cancer. DNA of the CDR3: TGTGCCAGTATGAAAGGAACTGAAGCTTTCTTT. It is translated as CASMKGTEAFF.